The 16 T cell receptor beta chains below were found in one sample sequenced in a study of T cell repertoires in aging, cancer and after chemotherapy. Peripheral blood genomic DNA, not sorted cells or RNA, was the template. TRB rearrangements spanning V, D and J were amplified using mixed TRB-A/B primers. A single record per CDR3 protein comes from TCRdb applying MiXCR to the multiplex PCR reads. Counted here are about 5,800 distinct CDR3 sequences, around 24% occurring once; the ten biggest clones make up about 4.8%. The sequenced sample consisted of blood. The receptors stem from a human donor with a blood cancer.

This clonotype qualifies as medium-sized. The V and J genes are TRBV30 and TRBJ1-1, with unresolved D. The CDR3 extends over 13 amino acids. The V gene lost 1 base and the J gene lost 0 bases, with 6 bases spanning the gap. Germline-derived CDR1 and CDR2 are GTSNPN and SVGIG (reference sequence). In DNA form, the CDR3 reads TGTGCCTGGAGTGCCTCCATGAACACTGAAGCTTTCTTT. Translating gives CAWSASMNTEAFF.

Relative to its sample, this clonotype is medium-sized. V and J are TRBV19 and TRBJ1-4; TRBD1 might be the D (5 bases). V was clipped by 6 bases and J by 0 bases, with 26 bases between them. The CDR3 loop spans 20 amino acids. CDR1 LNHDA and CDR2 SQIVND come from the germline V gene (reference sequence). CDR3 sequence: CASSKKLGTGPMATNEKLFF. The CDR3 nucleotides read TGTGCCAGTAGCAAAAAATTAGGGACGGGACCGATGGCAACTAATGAAAAACTGTTTTTT. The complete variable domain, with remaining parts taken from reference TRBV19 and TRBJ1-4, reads DGGITQSPKYLFRKEGQNVTLSCEQNLNHDAMYWYRQDPGQGLRLIYYSQIVNDFQKGDIAEGYSVSREKKESFPLTVTSAQKNPTAFYLCASSKKLGTGPMATNEKLFFGSGTQLSVL.

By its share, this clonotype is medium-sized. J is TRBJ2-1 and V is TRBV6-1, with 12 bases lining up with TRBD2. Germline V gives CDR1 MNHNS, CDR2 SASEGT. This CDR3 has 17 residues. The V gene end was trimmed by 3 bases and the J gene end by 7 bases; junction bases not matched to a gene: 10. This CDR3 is CASSDLKTSGRGNEQFF. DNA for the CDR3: TGTGCCAGCAGTGATTTAAAGACTAGCGGGAGAGGTAATGAGCAGTTCTTC.

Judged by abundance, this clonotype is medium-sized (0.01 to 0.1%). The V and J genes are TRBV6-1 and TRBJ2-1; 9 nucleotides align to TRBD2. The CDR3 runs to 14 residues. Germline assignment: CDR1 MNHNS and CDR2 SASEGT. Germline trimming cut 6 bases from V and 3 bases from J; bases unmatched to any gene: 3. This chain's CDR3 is CASRLAGSYNEQFF. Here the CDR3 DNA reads TGTGCCAGCAGACTAGCGGGTAGCTACAATGAGCAGTTCTTC.

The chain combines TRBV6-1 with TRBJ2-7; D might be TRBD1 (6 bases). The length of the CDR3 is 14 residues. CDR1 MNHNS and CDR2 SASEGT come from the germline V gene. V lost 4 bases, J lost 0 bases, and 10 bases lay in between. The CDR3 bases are TGTGCCAGCAGTGTGACAGGCAGCTCCTACGAGCAGTACTTC. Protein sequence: CASSVTGSSYEQYF.

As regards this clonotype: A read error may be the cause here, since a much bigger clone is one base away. For the CDR3, the DNA is TGTGCCAGTAGTACATCCAAAGGGGTGGGCGGCTACACCTTC. Its translation is CASSTSKGVGGYTF. The chain has TRBV19 and TRBJ1-2, with D perhaps matching TRBD1 (5 bases). This CDR3 has 14 residues. V was clipped by 4 bases and J by 8 bases, with 17 bases between them. Per germline, CDR1 LNHDA and CDR2 SQIVND (reference sequence).

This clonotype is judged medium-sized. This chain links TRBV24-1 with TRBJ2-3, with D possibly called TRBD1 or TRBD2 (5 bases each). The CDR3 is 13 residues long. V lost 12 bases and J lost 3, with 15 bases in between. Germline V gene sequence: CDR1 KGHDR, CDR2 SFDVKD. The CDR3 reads CASAGRVTDTQYF. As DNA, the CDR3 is TGTGCCTCCGCGGGCAGGGTGACAGATACGCAGTATTTT.

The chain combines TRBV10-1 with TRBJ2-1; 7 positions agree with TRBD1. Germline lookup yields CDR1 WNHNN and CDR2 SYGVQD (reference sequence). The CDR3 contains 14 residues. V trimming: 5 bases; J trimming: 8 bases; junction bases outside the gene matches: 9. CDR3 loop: CASSFTDRDDEQFF. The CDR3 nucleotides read TGCGCCAGCAGTTTTACAGACAGGGACGATGAGCAGTTCTTC.

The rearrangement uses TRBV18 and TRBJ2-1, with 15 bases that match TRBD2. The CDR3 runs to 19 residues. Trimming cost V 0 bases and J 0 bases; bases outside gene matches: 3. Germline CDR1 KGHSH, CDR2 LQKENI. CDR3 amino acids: CASSPPGLAGGNSYNEQFF. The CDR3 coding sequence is TGTGCCAGCTCACCACCGGGACTAGCGGGGGGTAACTCCTACAATGAGCAGTTCTTC.

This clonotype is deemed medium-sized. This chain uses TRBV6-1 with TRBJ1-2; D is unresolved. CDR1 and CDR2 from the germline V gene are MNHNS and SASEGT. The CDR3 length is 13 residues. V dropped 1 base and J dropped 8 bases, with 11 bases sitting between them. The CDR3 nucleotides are TGTGCCAGCAGTGAAGGGTTAGGAGGAGGCTACACCTTC. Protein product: CASSEGLGGGYTF.

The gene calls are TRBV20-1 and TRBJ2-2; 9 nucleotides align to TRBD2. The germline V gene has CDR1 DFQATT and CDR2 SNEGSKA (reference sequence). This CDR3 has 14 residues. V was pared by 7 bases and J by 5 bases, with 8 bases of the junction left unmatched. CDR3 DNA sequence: TGCAGTGACCCCGGACTAGCGTATACCGGGGAGCTGTTTTTT. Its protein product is CSDPGLAYTGELFF.

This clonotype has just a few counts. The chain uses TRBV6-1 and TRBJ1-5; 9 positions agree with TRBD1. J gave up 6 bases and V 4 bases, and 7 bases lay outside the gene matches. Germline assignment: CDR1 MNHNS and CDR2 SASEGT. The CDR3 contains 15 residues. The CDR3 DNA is TGTGCCAGCAGTGGGGGACAGGGCTTGGGTCAGCCCCAGCATTTT. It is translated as CASSGGQGLGQPQHF.

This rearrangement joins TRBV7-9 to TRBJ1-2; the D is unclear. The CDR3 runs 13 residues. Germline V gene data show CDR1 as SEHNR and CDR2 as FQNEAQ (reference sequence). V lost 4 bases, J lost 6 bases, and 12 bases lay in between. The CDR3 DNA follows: TGTGCCAGCAGCTCAAGCGGACGCCATGGCTACACCTTC. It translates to CASSSSGRHGYTF.

The CDR3 loop reads CAVLGLAGYNASNEQFF. The CDR3 bases are TGTGCCGTTCTGGGACTAGCGGGATATAATGCTTCCAATGAGCAGTTCTTC. The rearrangement links TRBV27 to TRBJ2-1; 13 nucleotides match TRBD2. The CDR3 sequence is 17 residues long. V dropped 11 bases and J dropped 6; count of bases not matched to a gene: 16. Germline CDR1 MNHEY, CDR2 SMNVEV (reference sequence).

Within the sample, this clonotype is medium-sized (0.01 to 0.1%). In DNA, the CDR3 is TGTGCCAGCTCACCCCGGGACAGGGGAAATGAGCAGTTCTTC. Amino acid sequence: CASSPRDRGNEQFF. The chain employs TRBV18 and TRBJ2-1; TRBD1 agrees at 10 bases. The J segment lost 7 bases and the V segment lost 3 bases, leaving 3 bases of the junction unmatched. CDR3 length equals 14 residues. CDR1 is KGHSH and CDR2 is LQKENI in the germline V gene.

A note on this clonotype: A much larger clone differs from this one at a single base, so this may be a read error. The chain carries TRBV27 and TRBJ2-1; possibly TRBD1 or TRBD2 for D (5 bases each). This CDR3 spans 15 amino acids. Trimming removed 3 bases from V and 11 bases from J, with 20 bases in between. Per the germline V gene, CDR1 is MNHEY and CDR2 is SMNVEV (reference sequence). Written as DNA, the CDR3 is TGTGCCAGCAGTTTGTCTCGGGGCTATGGGAATAAGCAGTTCTTC. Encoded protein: CASSLSRGYGNKQFF.